Detailed here is one T cell receptor beta chain. The antigen remains undetermined. PCR used 60 Vbeta primers and 13 Jbeta primers. TCRdb keeps only in-frame clones here, not all; method: immunoSEQ multiplex PCR. Of 100,000 to 150,000 clones in the sample, roughly 78% were seen once. This CDR3 has 16 residues. In germline, CDR1 is LGHNT, CDR2 FRNRAP. The ends were cut back, 5 bases at V and 4 bases at J, with 18 bases in the middle. This entry is derived from a study of cytomegalovirus exposure and HLA in healthy donors. About the research overall: Early on, a data release was issued that held about 85 million unique TCRs from HLA-typed donors.

Findings and caveats of the study: The authors later linked a missense DCLRE1C variant to TCR beta V- and J-gene trimming. Differences between HLA loci emerged in a later analysis of TCR association rates, with DRB1 most and HLA-C fewest.

The TCR originated in a man younger than 40 in good health and CMV-seropositive. The gene calls are TRBV12-5 and TRBJ1-5; D is perhaps TRBD1 (5 bases). The sample comprised PBMCs. CDR3 in amino acids: CASGPNLLDKNQPQHF. The CDR3 DNA reads as TGTGCTAGTGGTCCGAACCTCCTGGACAAGAATCAGCCCCAGCATTTT. Full variable domain (remainder filled in from reference TRBV12-5 and TRBJ1-5): DARVTQTPRHKVTEMGQEVTMRCQPILGHNTVFWYRQTMMQGLELLAYFRNRAPLDDSGMPKDRFSAEMPDATLATLKIQPSEPRDSAVYFCASGPNLLDKNQPQHFGDGTRLSIL.